Following are 24 T cell receptor beta chains from one sample sequenced in a study of T cells in Graves' hyperthyroidism and ophthalmopathy. Using RNA transcripts as the source, TCR beta CDR3 regions were amplified. A first-round RT-PCR of the TCR CDR3 used the HTBI primer set. TCRdb reprocessed the multiplex PCR reads via MiXCR and lists one record per CDR3 protein. The sample includes 200,000 to 250,000 distinct CDR3 sequences, about a sixth of them seen just once. Sequencing was performed on blood. The receptors were gathered from a woman in her late teens or twenties with Graves' ophthalmopathy.

In its sample, this clonotype was seen many times. This chain connects TRBV4-2 to TRBJ1-1, with D uncertain. Trimming pared 0 bases from V and 11 bases from J, leaving 13 bases between. Germline-derived CDR1 and CDR2 are LGHNA and YNFKEQ. The CDR3 runs 13 residues. The CDR3 sequence: CASSQDLWVLAFF. DNA for the CDR3: TGTGCCAGCAGCCAAGATCTTTGGGTTCTGGCTTTCTTT.

This clonotype was recorded many times. V usage is TRBV6-1 and J usage is TRBJ2-5; 7 bases line up with TRBD1. J gave up 5 bases and V 8 bases, and 2 bases lay outside the gene matches. Per the germline V gene, CDR1 is MNHNS and CDR2 is SASEGT. The CDR3 length is 11 residues. The CDR3 DNA reads as TGTGCCAGCGCAGGGGGTGAGACCCAGTACTTC. Translation gives CASAGGETQYF.

There are many counts of this clonotype. J is TRBJ2-2 and V is TRBV29-1, with 15 bases fitting TRBD2. The CDR3 consists of 16 residues. The germline V gene encodes CDR1 SQVTM and CDR2 ANQGSEA. V shed 4 bases and J 4 bases; nucleotides not matched to a gene: 4. Here the CDR3 reads CSVAGLAGGFTGELFF. The CDR3 DNA reads TGCAGCGTTGCGGGACTAGCGGGAGGCTTCACCGGGGAGCTGTTTTTT.

This clonotype came up many times. This chain uses TRBV10-2 with TRBJ2-7; possibly TRBD2 for D (6 bases). Looked up from germline, CDR1 is WSHSY and CDR2 is SAAADI. The CDR3 runs 14 residues. V was cut by 6 bases and J by 1 base, with 13 bases left in between. CDR3 sequence reads: CASRSSGPSYEQYF. CDR3 in DNA: TGCGCCAGCAGATCGAGCGGGCCATCCTACGAGCAGTACTTC.

This clonotype has ten or more counts. In DNA form, the CDR3 reads TGTGCCAGCAGTTCCACAGGGGTGCACACTGAAGCTTTCTTT. Protein sequence: CASSSTGVHTEAFF. The rearrangement links TRBV12-3 or TRBV12-4 to TRBJ1-1; 7 bases match TRBD1. The junction had 5 bases not matched to a gene; V was cut back by 4 bases and J by 3 bases. This CDR3 is built from 14 residues.

Ten or more counts support this clonotype. This chain joins TRBV27 and TRBJ2-1, with 8 bases that match TRBD2. The germline gives CDR1 MNHEY, CDR2 SMNVEV (reference sequence). Unmatched junction bases numbered 8, after V lost 6 bases and J lost 7 bases. There are 14 residues in the CDR3. The CDR3 sequence is CASRGSGSLNEQFF. DNA of the CDR3: TGTGCCAGCAGGGGAAGCGGGAGCTTAAATGAGCAGTTCTTC.

In this sample, this clonotype turned up many times. The chain carries TRBV18 and TRBJ1-2; D gene ambiguous. CDR1 and CDR2 from the germline V gene are KGHSH and LQKENI. Trimming shortened V by 3 bases and J by 3 bases, and 11 bases separated the two germline ends. The CDR3 contains 14 residues. This CDR3 reads CASSPLQVDYGYTF. In nucleotides, the CDR3 is TGTGCCAGCTCACCGTTGCAGGTAGACTATGGCTACACCTTC. The variable domain in full, completed from reference TRBV18 and TRBJ1-2, reads NAGVMQNPRHLVRRRGQEARLRCSPMKGHSHVYWYRQLPEEGLKFMVYLQKENIIDESGMPKERFSAEFPKEGPSILRIQQVVRGDSAAYFCASSPLQVDYGYTFGSGTRLTVV.

Comment on this clonotype: No DNA is shown, since the ends of the CDR3 on it are uncertain; the CDR3 is the one TCRdb lists. The V and J genes are TRBV2 and TRBJ1-1; no check of the table's D call, TRBD1, against the DNA was made. The CDR3 adds up to 22 amino acids, both ends counted. Germline lookup yields CDR1 SNHLY and CDR2 FYNNEI. This CDR3 is CASSDLTGGSEQYFGPGTEAFF.

This clonotype was seen many times. CDR3 DNA sequence: TGTGCCAGCAGCTTAGGTGGGGGCCCAGATACGCAGTATTTT. This sequence encodes CASSLGGGPDTQYF. The chain carries TRBV11-3 and TRBJ2-3; a weak D match, TRBD1 (6 bases). The V gene lost 1 base and the J gene lost 4 bases, with 9 bases spanning the gap. Germline values: CDR1 SGHNT, CDR2 YENEEA. The CDR3 length is 14 residues.

The chain carries TRBV28 and TRBJ1-1; D possibly corresponds to TRBD1 (5 bases). CDR1 is MDHEN and CDR2 is SYDVKM in the germline V gene. This CDR3 is built from 11 residues. Trimming removed 11 bases at V and 1 base at J, with 8 bases between. This CDR3 reads CAATENTEAFF. The CDR3 region has the DNA TGTGCCGCGACAGAGAACACTGAAGCTTTCTTT.

This clonotype came up many times. This chain links TRBV2 with TRBJ2-1; 8 nucleotides agree with TRBD1. CDR1 is SNHLY, CDR2 FYNNEI, per germline. Trimming took 7 bases from V and 4 from J; bases not matched to a gene: 6. The CDR3 runs to 14 residues. Written as DNA, the CDR3 is TGTGCCAGCATAAGGGACAGGCCGTACAATGAGCAGTTCTTC. The encoded protein is CASIRDRPYNEQFF.

This clonotype has a count of ten or more. The V gene is TRBV4-1, the J gene TRBJ1-1; D gene ambiguous. The CDR3 loop spans 14 amino acids. V was shortened by 1 base and J by 0 bases, with 6 bases between the two germline ends. CDR1 and CDR2 (germline): MGHRA, YSYEKL. The CDR3 sequence is CASSQVPMNTEAFF. In nucleotides, the CDR3 is TGCGCCAGCAGCCAAGTCCCAATGAACACTGAAGCTTTCTTT.

This clonotype was detected ten times or more. In DNA form, the CDR3 reads TGTGCCAGCAGCCACCGATCGGGGGGGCTTGACAATGAGCAGTTCTTC. Protein product: CASSHRSGGLDNEQFF. The V gene is TRBV11-2, the J gene TRBJ2-1; 8 nucleotides align to TRBD2. The V segment lost 5 bases and the J segment 5 bases; nucleotides outside the gene matches: 11. Germline V lookup: CDR1 SGHAT, CDR2 FQNNGV. The CDR3 is 16 residues long.

This clonotype was observed many times. The chain employs TRBV7-3 and TRBJ1-2, with D maybe TRBD1 (5 bases). V lost 2 bases and J 7 bases, leaving 11 bases between the germline ends. The CDR3 is made up of 13 amino acids. Looked up from germline, CDR1 is SGHTA and CDR2 is FQGTGA. CDR3: CASSLLAGFGYTF. CDR3 nucleotides: TGTGCCAGCAGCTTATTGGCAGGGTTTGGCTACACCTTC.

This clonotype was detected ten times or more. The gene calls are TRBV6-1 and TRBJ2-7; weak D call: TRBD1 (6 bases). Between the trimmed V and J ends, which lost 5 bases and 2 bases, there was a span of 13 bases. The CDR3 runs to 14 residues. Germline CDR1 is MNHNS and CDR2 is SASEGT. The CDR3 bases are TGTGCCAGCAGTTCTTTAGACAGGACCTACGAGCAGTACTTC. Its translation: CASSSLDRTYEQYF.

This clonotype was seen repeatedly, ten times or more. V and J are TRBV20-1 and TRBJ2-7, with D perhaps given as TRBD1 or TRBD2 (5 bases each). Trimming stripped 2 bases from V and 5 bases from J, with 16 bases between. The germline V gene encodes CDR1 DFQATT and CDR2 SNEGSKA (reference sequence). The CDR3 spans 14 residues. The CDR3, as DNA: TGCAGTGCTAGACAAACTCGGGGCCCGAACGAGCAGTACTTC. This sequence encodes CSARQTRGPNEQYF.

This clonotype was seen at least ten times. The V call is TRBV29-1, the J call TRBJ1-2; D gene uncertain. The CDR3 is 14 residues long. The germline CDR1 and CDR2 sequences are SQVTM and ANQGSEA. The germline V and J ends were trimmed by 4 bases and 7 bases, with 19 bases remaining between them. CDR3 in amino acids: CSVALYNVLGGYTF. CDR3 in DNA: TGCAGCGTTGCTCTTTATAATGTTTTAGGTGGCTACACCTTC.

This clonotype occurred many times. The gene calls are TRBV19 and TRBJ1-1, with TRBD1 as a possible D gene (5 bases). Per germline, CDR1 LNHDA and CDR2 SQIVND (reference sequence). The CDR3 covers 14 residues. Trimming removed 0 bases from V and 3 bases from J, with 8 bases in between. This CDR3 reads CASSIDGGDTEAFF. The CDR3, as DNA: TGTGCCAGTAGTATAGATGGGGGGGACACTGAAGCTTTCTTT. Together with reference TRBV19 and TRBJ1-1, the CDR3 gives the full variable domain: DGGITQSPKYLFRKEGQNVTLSCEQNLNHDAMYWYRQDPGQGLRLIYYSQIVNDFQKGDIAEGYSVSREKKESFPLTVTSAQKNPTAFYLCASSIDGGDTEAFFGQGTRLTVV.

This clonotype was detected ten times or more. This rearrangement joins TRBV7-2 to TRBJ2-1; 13 bases agree with TRBD2. Trimming at V came to 5 bases and at J to 15 bases, leaving 7 bases not matched to a gene. CDR3 length equals 13 residues. CDR1 is SGHTA, CDR2 FQGNSA, per germline. CDR3 DNA sequence: TGTGCCAGCAGCCCCGGGACTAGCGGGAACCCGTTCTTC. Residues: CASSPGTSGNPFF.

There are many counts of this clonotype. The genes are TRBV18 and TRBJ1-2; possibly TRBD1 for D (5 bases). Germline CDR1 KGHSH, CDR2 LQKENI. This CDR3 has 14 residues. Trimming left V 3 bases short and J 7 bases short, with 15 bases between. CDR3 bases: TGTGCCAGCTCACCGCAGGGTCAGGGAGCTGGCTACACCTTC. This codes for CASSPQGQGAGYTF. Looking up the rest from reference TRBV18 and TRBJ1-2 gives the full variable domain: NAGVMQNPRHLVRRRGQEARLRCSPMKGHSHVYWYRQLPEEGLKFMVYLQKENIIDESGMPKERFSAEFPKEGPSILRIQQVVRGDSAAYFCASSPQGQGAGYTFGSGTRLTVV.

A remark on this clonotype: A read error may explain this, as a much larger clone is one base away. The rearrangement joins TRBV9 to TRBJ2-3; 9 nucleotides line up with TRBD2. Germline CDR1 and CDR2: SGDLS and YYNGEE. This CDR3 region has 15 residues. The V gene end was trimmed by 2 bases and the J gene end by 2 bases; junction bases not matched to a gene: 3. Here the CDR3 DNA reads TGTGCCAGCAGCGTTAGCGGGGGTACCACAGATACGCAGTATTTT. Encoded protein: CASSVSGGTTDTQYF.

The J gene is TRBJ2-5, the V gene TRBV18; D possibly matches TRBD1 or TRBD2 (5 bases each). Germline-derived CDR1 and CDR2 are KGHSH and LQKENI. CDR3 length: 15 residues. The V end lost 6 bases, the J end lost 8 bases, and 22 bases lay between the germline ends. CDR3: CASSPGTEFGETQYF. For the CDR3, the DNA is TGTGCCAGCTCCCCTGGGACCGAGTTCGGAGAAACCCAGTACTTC.

This clonotype was detected ten times or more. The chain carries TRBV7-2 and TRBJ1-6; D is unresolved. The CDR3 sequence is 15 residues long. V was shortened by 0 bases and J by 5 bases, with 8 bases between the two germline ends. Germline V CDR1 and CDR2: SGHTA, FQGNSA. The CDR3 sequence is CASSLAGYNNSPLHF. CDR3 nucleotides: TGTGCCAGCAGCTTAGCCGGGTACAATAATTCACCCCTCCACTTT.

This clonotype has a count of ten or more. This chain uses TRBV10-3 with TRBJ1-3; D remains unclear. In germline, CDR1 is ENHRY, CDR2 SYGVKD. This CDR3 contains 17 residues. The germline V and J ends were trimmed by 0 bases and 2 bases, with 14 bases remaining between them. The CDR3 reads CAISESRNGITGNTIYF. In DNA, the CDR3 is TGTGCCATCAGTGAGTCCCGAAACGGCATAACTGGAAACACCATATATTTT.